The following is a TCR beta chain sequence with its context. Its antigen is still unknown. The data derive from a study of T cell responses to AZD1222 COVID-19 vaccine. From germline, CDR1 is SGHKS and CDR2 YYEKEE (reference sequence). V was shortened by 8 bases and J by 0 bases, with 9 bases between the two germline ends. The CDR3 runs 14 residues. Repertoires were generated with immunoSEQ multiplex PCR, while TCRdb's copy carries only in-frame clones and drops some. The data contain 130,000 or so clones, about 86% of them singletons. Findings and limits, study-wide: In a largely white British group with more females than males, clonal diversity was possibly underestimated. Researchers report vaccine-associated CD4 TCRs spanning spike, with dominance at 160-218 and 743-854. Targeting of unmutated variant regions was reportedly seen in nearly half of spike-specific TCRs.

The receptor was isolated from an adult in good health. The chain employs TRBV5-5 and TRBJ2-6; no clear D. The starting material was peripheral blood, obtained on day 0 of AZD1222 vaccination. As DNA, the CDR3 is TGTGCCAGTAACAGCCGCTCTGGGGCCAACGTCCTGACTTTC. Its translation: CASNSRSGANVLTF.